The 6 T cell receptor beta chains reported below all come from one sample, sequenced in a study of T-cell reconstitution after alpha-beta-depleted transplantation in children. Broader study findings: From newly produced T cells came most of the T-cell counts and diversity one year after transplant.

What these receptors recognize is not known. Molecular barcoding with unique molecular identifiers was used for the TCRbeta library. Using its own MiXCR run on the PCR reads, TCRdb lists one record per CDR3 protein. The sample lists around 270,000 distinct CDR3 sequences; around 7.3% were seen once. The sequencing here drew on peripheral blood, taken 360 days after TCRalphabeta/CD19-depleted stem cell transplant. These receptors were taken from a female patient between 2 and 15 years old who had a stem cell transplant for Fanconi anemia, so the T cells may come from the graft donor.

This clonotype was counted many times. The CDR3 protein is CARSLQQGAKAHGYTF. As DNA, the CDR3 is TGTGCCAGATCCCTTCAACAGGGGGCAAAGGCCCATGGCTACACCTTC. This rearrangement joins TRBV25-1 to TRBJ1-2, with TRBD1 matching 9 bases. CDR1 and CDR2 from the germline V gene are MGHDK and SYGVNS. Losses at the gene ends were 9 bases for V and 6 bases for J; bases not matched to a gene: 17. This CDR3 region has 16 residues.

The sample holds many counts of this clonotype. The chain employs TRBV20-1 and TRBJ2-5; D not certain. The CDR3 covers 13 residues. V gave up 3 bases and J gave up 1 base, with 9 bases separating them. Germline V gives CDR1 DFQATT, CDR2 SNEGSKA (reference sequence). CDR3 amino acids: CSARHTTQETQYF. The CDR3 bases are TGCAGTGCTAGGCATACAACCCAAGAGACCCAGTACTTC.

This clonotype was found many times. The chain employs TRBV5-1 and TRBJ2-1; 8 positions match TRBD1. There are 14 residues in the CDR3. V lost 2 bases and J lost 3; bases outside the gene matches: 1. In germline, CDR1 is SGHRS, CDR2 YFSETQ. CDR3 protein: CASSFGQGYNEQFF. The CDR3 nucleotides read TGCGCCAGCAGCTTTGGACAGGGCTACAATGAGCAGTTCTTC.

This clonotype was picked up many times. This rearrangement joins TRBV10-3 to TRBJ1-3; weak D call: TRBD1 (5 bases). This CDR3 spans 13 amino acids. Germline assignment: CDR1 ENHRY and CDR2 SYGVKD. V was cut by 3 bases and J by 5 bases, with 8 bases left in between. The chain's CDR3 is CAISDDSRNTIYF. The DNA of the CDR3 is TGTGCCATCAGTGATGACAGTAGAAACACCATATATTTT.

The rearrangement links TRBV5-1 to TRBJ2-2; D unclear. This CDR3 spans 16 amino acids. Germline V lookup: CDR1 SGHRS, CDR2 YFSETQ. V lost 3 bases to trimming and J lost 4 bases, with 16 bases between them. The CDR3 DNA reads TGCGCCAGCAGCTACCCTCCACAAGGCCTCACCGGGGAGCTGTTTTTT. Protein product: CASSYPPQGLTGELFF.

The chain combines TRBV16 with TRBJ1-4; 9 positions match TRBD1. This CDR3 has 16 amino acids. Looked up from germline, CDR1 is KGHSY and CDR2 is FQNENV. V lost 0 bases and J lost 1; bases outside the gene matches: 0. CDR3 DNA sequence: TGTGCCAGCAGCCAATCGGGACAGGGAACTAATGAAAAACTGTTTTTT. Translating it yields CASSQSGQGTNEKLFF.